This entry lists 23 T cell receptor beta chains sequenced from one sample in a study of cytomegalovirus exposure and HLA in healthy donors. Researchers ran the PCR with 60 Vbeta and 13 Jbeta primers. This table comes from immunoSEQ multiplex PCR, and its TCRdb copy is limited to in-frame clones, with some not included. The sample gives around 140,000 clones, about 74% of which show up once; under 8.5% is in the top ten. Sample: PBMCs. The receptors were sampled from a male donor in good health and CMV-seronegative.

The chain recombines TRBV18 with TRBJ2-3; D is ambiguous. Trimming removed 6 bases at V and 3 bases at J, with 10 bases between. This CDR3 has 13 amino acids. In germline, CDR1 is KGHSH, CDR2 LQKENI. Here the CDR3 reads CASSLSGTDTQYF. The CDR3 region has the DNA TGTGCCAGCTCCCTATCGGGTACAGATACGCAGTATTTT. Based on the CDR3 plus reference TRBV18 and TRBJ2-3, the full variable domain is NAGVMQNPRHLVRRRGQEARLRCSPMKGHSHVYWYRQLPEEGLKFMVYLQKENIIDESGMPKERFSAEFPKEGPSILRIQQVVRGDSAAYFCASSLSGTDTQYFGPGTRLTVL.

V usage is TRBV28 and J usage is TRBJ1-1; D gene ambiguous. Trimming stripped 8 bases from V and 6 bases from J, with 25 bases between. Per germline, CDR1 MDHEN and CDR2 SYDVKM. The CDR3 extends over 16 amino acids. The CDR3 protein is CASALSHTLGSAEAFF. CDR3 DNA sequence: TGTGCCAGCGCTCTCAGTCATACTCTTGGGAGTGCTGAAGCTTTCTTT.

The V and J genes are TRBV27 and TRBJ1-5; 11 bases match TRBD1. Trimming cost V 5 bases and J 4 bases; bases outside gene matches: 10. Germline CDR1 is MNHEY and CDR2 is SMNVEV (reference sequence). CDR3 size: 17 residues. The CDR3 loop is CASSPWDRGYPNQPQHF. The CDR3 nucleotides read TGTGCCAGCAGTCCGTGGGACAGGGGGTACCCAAATCAGCCCCAGCATTTT.

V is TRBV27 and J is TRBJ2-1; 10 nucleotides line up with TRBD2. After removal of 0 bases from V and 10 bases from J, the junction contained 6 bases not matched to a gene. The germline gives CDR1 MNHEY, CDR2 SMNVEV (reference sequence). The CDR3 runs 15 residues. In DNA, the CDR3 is TGTGCCAGCAGTTTATCAAGCGGGGGGGGCGTAGAGCAGTTCTTC. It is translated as CASSLSSGGGVEQFF.

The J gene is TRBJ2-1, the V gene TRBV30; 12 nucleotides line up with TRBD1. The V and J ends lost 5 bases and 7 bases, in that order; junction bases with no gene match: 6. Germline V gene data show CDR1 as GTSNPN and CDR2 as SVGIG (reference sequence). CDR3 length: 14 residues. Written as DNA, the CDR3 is TGTGCCTGGGGGGACAGGGGGCCAGGGAATGAGCAGTTCTTC. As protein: CAWGDRGPGNEQFF.

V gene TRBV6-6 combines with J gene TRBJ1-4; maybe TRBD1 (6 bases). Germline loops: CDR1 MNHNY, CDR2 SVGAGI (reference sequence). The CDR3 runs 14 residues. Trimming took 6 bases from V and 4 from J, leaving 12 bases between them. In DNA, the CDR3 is TGTGCCAGCAGGGGGGCCGGGCTTAATGAAAAACTGTTTTTT. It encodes CASRGAGLNEKLFF.

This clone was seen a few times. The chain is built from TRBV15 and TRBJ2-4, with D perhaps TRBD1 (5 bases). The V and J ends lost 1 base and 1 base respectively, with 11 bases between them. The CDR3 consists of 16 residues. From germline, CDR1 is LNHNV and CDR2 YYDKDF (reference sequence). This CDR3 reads CATSRAGSGAKNIQYF. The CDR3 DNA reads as TGTGCCACCAGCAGAGCAGGGTCTGGGGCCAAAAACATTCAGTACTTC.

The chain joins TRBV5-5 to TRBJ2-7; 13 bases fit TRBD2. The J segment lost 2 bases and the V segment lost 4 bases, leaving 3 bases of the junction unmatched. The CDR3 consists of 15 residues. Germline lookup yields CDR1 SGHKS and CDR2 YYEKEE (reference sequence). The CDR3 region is CASSPGTSGTYEQYF. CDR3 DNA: TGTGCCAGCAGCCCGGGGACTAGCGGGACCTACGAGCAGTACTTC.

CDR3 DNA sequence: TGTGCCAGCAGCTTGGGCGATTACAGGGGCGAGCAGTACTTC. This gives the protein CASSLGDYRGEQYF. The chain links TRBV11-3 to TRBJ2-7; 7 nucleotides agree with TRBD1. This CDR3 comprises 14 residues. J lost 6 bases, V lost 3 bases, and 8 bases had no gene match. Germline values: CDR1 SGHNT, CDR2 YENEEA.

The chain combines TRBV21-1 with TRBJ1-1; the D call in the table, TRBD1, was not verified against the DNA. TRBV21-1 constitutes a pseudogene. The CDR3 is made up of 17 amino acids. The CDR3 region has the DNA TGTGCCAGCAGCAAAAGAGGGGACATATGTAAGAACACTGAAGCTTTCTTT. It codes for CASSKRGDICKNTEAFF.

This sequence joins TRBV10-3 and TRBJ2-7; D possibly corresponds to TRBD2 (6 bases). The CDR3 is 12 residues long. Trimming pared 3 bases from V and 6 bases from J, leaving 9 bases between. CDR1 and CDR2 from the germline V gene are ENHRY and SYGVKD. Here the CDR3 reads CAISDGGSEQYF. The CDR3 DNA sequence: TGTGCCATCAGTGACGGAGGGTCCGAGCAGTACTTC.

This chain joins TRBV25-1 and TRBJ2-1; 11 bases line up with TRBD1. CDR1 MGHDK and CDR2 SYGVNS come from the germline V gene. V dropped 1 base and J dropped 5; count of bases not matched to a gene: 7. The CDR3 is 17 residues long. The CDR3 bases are TGTGCCAGCAGTGAATTGGACGGACAGGGGGCAAACAATGAGCAGTTCTTC. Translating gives CASSELDGQGANNEQFF. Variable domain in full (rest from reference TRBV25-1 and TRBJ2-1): EADIYQTPRYLVIGTGKKITLECSQTMGHDKMYWYQQDPGMELHLIHYSYGVNSTEKGDLSSESTVSRIRTEHFPLTLESARPSHTSQYLCASSELDGQGANNEQFFGPGTRLTVL.

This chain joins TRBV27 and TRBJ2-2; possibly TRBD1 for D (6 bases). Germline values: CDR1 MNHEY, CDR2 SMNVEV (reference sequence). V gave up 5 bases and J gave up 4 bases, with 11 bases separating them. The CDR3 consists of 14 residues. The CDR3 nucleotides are TGTGCCAGCAGTCTTCTGACAGGCACCGGGGAGCTGTTTTTT. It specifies CASSLLTGTGELFF.

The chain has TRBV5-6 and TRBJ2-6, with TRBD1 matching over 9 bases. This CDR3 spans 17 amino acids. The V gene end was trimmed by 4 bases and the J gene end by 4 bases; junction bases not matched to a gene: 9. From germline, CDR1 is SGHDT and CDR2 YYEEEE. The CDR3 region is CASSLDRGTGGANVLTF. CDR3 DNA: TGTGCCAGCAGCCTGGACAGGGGAACAGGGGGGGCCAACGTCCTGACTTTC.

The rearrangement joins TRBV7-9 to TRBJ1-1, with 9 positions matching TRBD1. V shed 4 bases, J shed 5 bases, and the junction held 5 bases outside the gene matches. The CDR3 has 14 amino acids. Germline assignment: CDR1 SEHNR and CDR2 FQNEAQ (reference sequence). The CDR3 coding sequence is TGTGCCAGCAGCTCGCAAGGACAGGGGACTGAAGCTTTCTTT. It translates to CASSSQGQGTEAFF.

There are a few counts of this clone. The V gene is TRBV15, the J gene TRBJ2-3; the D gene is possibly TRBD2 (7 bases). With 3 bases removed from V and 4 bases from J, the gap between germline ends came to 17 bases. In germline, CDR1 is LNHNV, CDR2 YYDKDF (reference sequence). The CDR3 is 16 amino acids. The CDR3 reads CATSSPGAGEPDTQYF. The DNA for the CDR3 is TGTGCCACCAGCAGCCCAGGGGCGGGAGAACCAGATACGCAGTATTTT.

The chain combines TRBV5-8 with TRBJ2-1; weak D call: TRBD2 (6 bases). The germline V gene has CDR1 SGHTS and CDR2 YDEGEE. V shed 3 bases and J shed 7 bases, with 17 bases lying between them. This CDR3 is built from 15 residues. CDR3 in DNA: TGTGCCAGCAGCTCCCCCCTGGGGGGAGGAAATGAGCAGTTCTTC. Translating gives CASSSPLGGGNEQFF.

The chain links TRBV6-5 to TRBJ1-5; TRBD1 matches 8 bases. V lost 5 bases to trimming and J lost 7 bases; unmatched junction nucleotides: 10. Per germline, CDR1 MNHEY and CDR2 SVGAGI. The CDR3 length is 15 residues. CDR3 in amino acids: CASSPGQGWGQPQHF. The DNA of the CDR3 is TGTGCCAGCAGTCCCGGACAGGGATGGGGCCAGCCCCAGCATTTT.

The CDR3 coding sequence is TGTGCCTGGAGTGCAGGCAGCCGGGAGCAGTACTTC. It yields the protein CAWSAGSREQYF. V gene TRBV30 combines with J gene TRBJ2-7; D remains unclear. This CDR3 has 12 residues. The V gene's germline CDR1 is GTSNPN and CDR2 SVGIG (reference sequence). Trimming took 1 base from V and 7 from J, leaving 11 bases between them.

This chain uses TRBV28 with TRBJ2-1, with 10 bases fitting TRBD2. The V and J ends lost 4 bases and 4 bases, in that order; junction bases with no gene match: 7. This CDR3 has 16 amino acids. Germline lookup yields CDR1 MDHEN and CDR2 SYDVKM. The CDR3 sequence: CASSYEGAGGYNEQFF. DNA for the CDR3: TGTGCCAGCAGTTATGAGGGAGCGGGGGGGTACAATGAGCAGTTCTTC.

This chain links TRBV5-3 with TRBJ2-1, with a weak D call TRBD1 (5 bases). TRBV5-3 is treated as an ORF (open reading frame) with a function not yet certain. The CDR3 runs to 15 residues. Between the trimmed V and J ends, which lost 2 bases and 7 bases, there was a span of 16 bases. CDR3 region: CARSLGQGTPNEQFF. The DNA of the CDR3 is TGTGCCAGAAGCTTAGGGCAGGGTACGCCGAATGAGCAGTTCTTC.

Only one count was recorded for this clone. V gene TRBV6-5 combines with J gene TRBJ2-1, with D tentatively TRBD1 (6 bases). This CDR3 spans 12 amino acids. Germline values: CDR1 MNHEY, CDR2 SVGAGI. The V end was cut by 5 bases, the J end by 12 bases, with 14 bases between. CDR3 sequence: CASSPDRYRQFF. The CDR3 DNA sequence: TGTGCCAGCAGTCCCGACAGGTATCGGCAGTTCTTC.

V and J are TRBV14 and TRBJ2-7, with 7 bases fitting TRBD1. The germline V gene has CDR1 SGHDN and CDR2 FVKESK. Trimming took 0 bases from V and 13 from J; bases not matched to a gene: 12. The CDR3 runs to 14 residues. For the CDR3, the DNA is TGTGCCAGCAGCCAAGATTACGCGACGGGACAGTCATACTTC. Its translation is CASSQDYATGQSYF.